The present entry profiles one T cell receptor beta chain with its context. Per the germline V gene, CDR1 is MNHEY and CDR2 is SVGAGI. The CDR3 has 16 residues. The V end lost 4 bases, the J end lost 1 base, and 14 bases lay between the germline ends. This table comes from immunoSEQ multiplex PCR, and its TCRdb copy is limited to in-frame clones, with some not included. The sample carries over 250,000 clones, more than 85% recorded once. This sample was included in a study of blood T cell repertoires in COVID-19. The TCR sequence derives from a person in their late teens or twenties with COVID-19, enrolled during active disease. The V gene is TRBV6-5, the J gene TRBJ1-3, with D maybe TRBD1 (5 bases). Specimen: peripheral blood. CDR3 residues: CASSSRVGLSGNTIYF. The CDR3 DNA sequence: TGTGCCAGCAGTTCCAGGGTGGGATTATCTGGAAACACCATATATTTT.